The 9 T cell receptor beta chains in this list originate from one sample, sequenced in a study of T cell responses to AZD1222 COVID-19 vaccine. Sequencing was performed with immunoSEQ multiplex PCR; in TCRdb, only in-frame clones are kept and a portion is missing. Among approximately 100,000 clones listed, 91% were seen once. The sample in question was peripheral blood, obtained on day 0 of AZD1222 vaccination. Receptors originate from an adult in good health.

The V and J genes are TRBV12-3 or TRBV12-4 and TRBJ2-4; 9 bases are shared with TRBD2. The length of the CDR3 is 12 residues. The V and J ends lost 8 bases and 9 bases, in that order; junction bases with no gene match: 5. CDR3 DNA: TGTGCCAGCGTAGCGGGAGTCGGCATTCAGTACTTC. It yields the protein CASVAGVGIQYF.

This clone turned up a few times. This chain links TRBV9 with TRBJ2-1, with D tentatively TRBD1 (6 bases). Trimming removed 0 bases from V and 1 base from J, with 14 bases in between. The CDR3 loop spans 17 amino acids. Germline V gene data show CDR1 as SGDLS and CDR2 as YYNGEE. CDR3 loop: CASSVAGQGISYNEQFF. CDR3 nucleotide sequence: TGTGCCAGCAGCGTAGCTGGGCAGGGGATTTCCTACAATGAGCAGTTCTTC.

This chain links TRBV5-5 with TRBJ1-6, with a weak D call TRBD1 (6 bases). The V end was cut by 0 bases, the J end by 7 bases, with 11 bases between. The CDR3 consists of 15 residues. Germline CDR1 and CDR2: SGHKS and YYEKEE (reference sequence). The chain's CDR3 is CASSLDRQENSPLHF. The DNA for the CDR3 is TGTGCCAGCAGCTTGGACCGACAGGAGAATTCACCCCTCCACTTT.

This sequence joins TRBV5-4 and TRBJ2-7; the D gene is possibly TRBD1 (5 bases). Trimming removed 0 bases from V and 2 bases from J, with 6 bases in between. This CDR3 has 13 amino acids. Germline V CDR1 and CDR2: SGHNT, YYREEE (reference sequence). CDR3 sequence (DNA): TGTGCCAGCAGCTTGGTGGACACCTACGAGCAGTACTTC. It yields the protein CASSLVDTYEQYF.

The V gene is TRBV29-1, the J gene TRBJ1-2, with a weak D call TRBD1 (5 bases). Germline V lookup: CDR1 SQVTM, CDR2 ANQGSEA. Trimming took 0 bases from V and 4 from J, leaving 15 bases between them. The length of the CDR3 is 15 residues. CDR3 in DNA: TGCAGCGTTGAAGAGAGGGGATCCTTTGGCTATGGCTACACCTTC. It specifies CSVEERGSFGYGYTF. The complete variable domain, with remaining parts taken from reference TRBV29-1 and TRBJ1-2, reads SAVISQKPSRDICQRGTSLTIQCQVDSQVTMMFWYRQQPGQSLTLIATANQGSEATYESGFVIDKFPISRPNLTFSTLTVSNMSPEDSSIYLCSVEERGSFGYGYTFGSGTRLTVV.

The CDR3 reads CASTGTSGTAQYF. In DNA, the CDR3 is TGTGCCAGCACCGGGACTAGCGGTACTGCGCAGTACTTC. This sequence joins TRBV10-3 and TRBJ2-7; 11 nucleotides match TRBD2. CDR1 and CDR2 from the germline V gene are ENHRY and SYGVKD. With V trimmed by 10 bases and J by 9 bases, 11 bases remained unmatched. This CDR3 contains 13 residues.

The chain employs TRBV19 and TRBJ1-5; tentative D call: TRBD1 (5 bases). V was trimmed by 7 bases and J by 6 bases, leaving 10 bases between them. CDR1 LNHDA and CDR2 SQIVND come from the germline V gene (reference sequence). This CDR3 has 12 residues. CDR3 sequence reads: CASNRPGQPQHF. The CDR3 region has the DNA TGTGCCAGTAACAGGCCAGGTCAGCCCCAGCATTTT.

In this sample, this clone turned up once. The V call is TRBV28, the J call TRBJ1-1, with 10 bases fitting TRBD1. CDR3 length equals 14 residues. Germline loops: CDR1 MDHEN, CDR2 SYDVKM. The V and J ends lost 6 bases and 4 bases, in that order; junction bases with no gene match: 5. The CDR3 is CASRETGGITEAFF. In DNA, the CDR3 is TGTGCCAGCAGGGAGACAGGGGGCATCACTGAAGCTTTCTTT.

The chain employs TRBV18 and TRBJ2-5; D ambiguous. This CDR3 comprises 14 residues. The germline V and J ends were trimmed by 0 bases and 1 base, with 6 bases remaining between them. CDR1 is KGHSH and CDR2 is LQKENI in the germline V gene. DNA for the CDR3: TGTGCCAGCTCACCACCGGCGGTCCAAGAGACCCAGTACTTC. Amino acids: CASSPPAVQETQYF.